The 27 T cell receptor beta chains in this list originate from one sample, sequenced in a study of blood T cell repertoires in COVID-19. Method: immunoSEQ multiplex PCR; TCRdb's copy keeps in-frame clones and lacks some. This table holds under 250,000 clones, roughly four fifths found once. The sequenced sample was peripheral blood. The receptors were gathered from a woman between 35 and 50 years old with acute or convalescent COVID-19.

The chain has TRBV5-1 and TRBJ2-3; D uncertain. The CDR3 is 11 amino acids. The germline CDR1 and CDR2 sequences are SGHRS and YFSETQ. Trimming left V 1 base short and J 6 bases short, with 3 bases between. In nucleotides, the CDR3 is TGCGCCAGCAGCTTGTCTGATACGCAGTATTTT. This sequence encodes CASSLSDTQYF.

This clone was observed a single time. The CDR3: CASTPEVMNTEAFF. The CDR3 DNA reads TGTGCCAGTACCCCAGAAGTTATGAACACTGAAGCTTTCTTT. The rearrangement joins TRBV19 to TRBJ1-1; D is uncertain. V was trimmed by 7 bases and J by 0 bases, leaving 12 bases between them. The CDR3 runs 14 residues. Germline V gene sequence: CDR1 LNHDA, CDR2 SQIVND (reference sequence).

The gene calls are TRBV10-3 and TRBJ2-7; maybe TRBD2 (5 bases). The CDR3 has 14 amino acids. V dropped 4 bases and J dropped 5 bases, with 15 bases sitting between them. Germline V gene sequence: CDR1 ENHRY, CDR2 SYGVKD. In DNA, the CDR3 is TGTGCCATCAGTGGGACTGGCCGGGCCCACGAGCAGTACTTC. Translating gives CAISGTGRAHEQYF.

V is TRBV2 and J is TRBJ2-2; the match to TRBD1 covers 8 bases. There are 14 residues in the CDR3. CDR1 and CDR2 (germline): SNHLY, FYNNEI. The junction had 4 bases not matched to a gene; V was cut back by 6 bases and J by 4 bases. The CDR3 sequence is CASRLQGGTGELFF. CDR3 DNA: TGTGCCAGCAGGTTACAGGGGGGCACCGGGGAGCTGTTTTTT.

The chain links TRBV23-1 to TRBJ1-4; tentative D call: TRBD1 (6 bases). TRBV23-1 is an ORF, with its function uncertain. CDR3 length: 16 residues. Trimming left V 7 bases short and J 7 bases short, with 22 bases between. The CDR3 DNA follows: TGCGCCAGCATTTCTAATCGGACAGCGAGACGTGAAAAACTGTTTTTT. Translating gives CASISNRTARREKLFF.

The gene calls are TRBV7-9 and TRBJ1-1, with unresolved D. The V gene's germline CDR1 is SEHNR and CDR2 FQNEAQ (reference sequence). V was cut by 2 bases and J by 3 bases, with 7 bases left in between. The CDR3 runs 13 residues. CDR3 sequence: CASSLQRDTEAFF. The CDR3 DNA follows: TGTGCCAGCAGCTTACAGAGGGACACTGAAGCTTTCTTT. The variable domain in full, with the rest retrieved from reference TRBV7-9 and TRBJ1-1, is DTGVSQNPRHKITKRGQNVTFRCDPISEHNRLYWYRQTLGQGPEFLTYFQNEAQLEKSRLLSDRFSAERPKGSFSTLEIQRTEQGDSAMYLCASSLQRDTEAFFGQGTRLTVV.

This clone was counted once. CDR3 in amino acids: CAISEGDRGPDTQYF. CDR3 nucleotides: TGTGCCATCAGTGAGGGGGACAGGGGCCCAGATACGCAGTATTTT. V is TRBV10-3 and J is TRBJ2-3, with 10 bases fitting TRBD1. Germline CDR1 ENHRY, CDR2 SYGVKD. Trimming cost V 2 bases and J 4 bases; bases outside gene matches: 3. There are 15 residues in the CDR3.

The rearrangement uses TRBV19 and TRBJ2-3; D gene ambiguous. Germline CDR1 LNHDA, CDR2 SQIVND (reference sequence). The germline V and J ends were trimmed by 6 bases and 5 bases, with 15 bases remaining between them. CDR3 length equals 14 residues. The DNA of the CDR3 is TGTGCCAGTAGGCCCCCCGGTCGAGGAGATACGCAGTATTTT. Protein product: CASRPPGRGDTQYF.

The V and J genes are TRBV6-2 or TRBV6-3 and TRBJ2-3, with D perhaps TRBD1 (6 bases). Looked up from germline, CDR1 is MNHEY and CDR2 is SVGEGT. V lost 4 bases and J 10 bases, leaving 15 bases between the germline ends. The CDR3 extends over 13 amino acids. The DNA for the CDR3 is TGTGCCAGCAGTTGGGGGCGAGGGGCTGCGCAGTATTTT. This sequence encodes CASSWGRGAAQYF.

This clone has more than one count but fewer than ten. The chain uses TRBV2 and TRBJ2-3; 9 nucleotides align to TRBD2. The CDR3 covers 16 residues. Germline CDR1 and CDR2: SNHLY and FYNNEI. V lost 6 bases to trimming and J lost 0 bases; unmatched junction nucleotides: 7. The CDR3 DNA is TGTGCCAGCAGCGCGGGGGGGCGTGGCAGCACAGATACGCAGTATTTT. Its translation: CASSAGGRGSTDTQYF.

CDR3 coding DNA: TGCAGCGTCGCCGGGACAGTGGATTACTATGGCTACACCTTC. Its translation: CSVAGTVDYYGYTF. This rearrangement joins TRBV29-1 to TRBJ1-2; 7 bases are shared with TRBD1. J gave up 3 bases and V 6 bases, and 10 bases lay outside the gene matches. From germline, CDR1 is SQVTM and CDR2 ANQGSEA. CDR3 length equals 14 residues.

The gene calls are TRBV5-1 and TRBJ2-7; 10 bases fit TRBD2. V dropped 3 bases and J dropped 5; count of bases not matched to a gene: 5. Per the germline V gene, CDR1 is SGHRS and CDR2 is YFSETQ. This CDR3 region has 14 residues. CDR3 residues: CASSSTSGDHEQYF. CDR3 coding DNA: TGCGCCAGCAGCTCAACTAGCGGGGACCACGAGCAGTACTTC.

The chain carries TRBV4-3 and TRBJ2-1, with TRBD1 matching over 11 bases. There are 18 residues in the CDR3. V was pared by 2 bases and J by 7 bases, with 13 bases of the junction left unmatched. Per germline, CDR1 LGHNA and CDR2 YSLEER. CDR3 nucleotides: TGCGCCAGCAGCCAACTCCGGGGCGGGACAGGGGGTCGGAATGAGCAGTTCTTC. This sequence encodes CASSQLRGGTGGRNEQFF.

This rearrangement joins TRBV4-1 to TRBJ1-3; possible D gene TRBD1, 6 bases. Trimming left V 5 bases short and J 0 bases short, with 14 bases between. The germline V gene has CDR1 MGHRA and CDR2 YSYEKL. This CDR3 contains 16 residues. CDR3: CASSKQGWDSGNTIYF. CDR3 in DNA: TGCGCCAGCAGCAAACAGGGTTGGGACTCTGGAAACACCATATATTTT.

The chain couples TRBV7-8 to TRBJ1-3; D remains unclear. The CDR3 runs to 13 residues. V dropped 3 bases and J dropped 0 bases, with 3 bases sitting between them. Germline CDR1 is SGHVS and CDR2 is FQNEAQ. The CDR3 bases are TGTGCCAGCAGCTTCAACTCTGGAAACACCATATATTTT. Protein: CASSFNSGNTIYF.

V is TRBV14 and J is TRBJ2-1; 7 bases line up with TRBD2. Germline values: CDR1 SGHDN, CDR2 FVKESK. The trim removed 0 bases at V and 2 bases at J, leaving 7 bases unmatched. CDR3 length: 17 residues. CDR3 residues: CASSQDLVAGPYNEQFF. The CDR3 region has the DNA TGTGCCAGCAGCCAAGATCTAGTAGCGGGCCCCTACAATGAGCAGTTCTTC.

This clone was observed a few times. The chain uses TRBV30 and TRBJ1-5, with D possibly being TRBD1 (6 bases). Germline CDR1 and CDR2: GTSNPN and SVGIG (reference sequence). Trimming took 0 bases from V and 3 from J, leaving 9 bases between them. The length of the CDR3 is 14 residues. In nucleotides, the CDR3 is TGTGCCTGGAGTGTACAGGGCTTCAATCAGCCCCAGCATTTT. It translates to CAWSVQGFNQPQHF.

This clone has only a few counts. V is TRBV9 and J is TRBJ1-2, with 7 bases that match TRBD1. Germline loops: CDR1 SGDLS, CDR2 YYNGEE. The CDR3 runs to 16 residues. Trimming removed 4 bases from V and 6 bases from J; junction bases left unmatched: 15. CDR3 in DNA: TGTGCCAGCAGCCCTATACTGCCGACAGGGATACATGGCTACACCTTC. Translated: CASSPILPTGIHGYTF.

The CDR3 protein is CASSPGAFEAFF. As DNA, the CDR3 is TGTGCCAGCTCACCAGGAGCCTTTGAAGCTTTCTTT. The chain recombines TRBV18 with TRBJ1-1; no definite D call. V lost 2 bases and J 7 bases, leaving 8 bases between the germline ends. The CDR3 runs 12 residues. Germline lookup yields CDR1 KGHSH and CDR2 LQKENI.

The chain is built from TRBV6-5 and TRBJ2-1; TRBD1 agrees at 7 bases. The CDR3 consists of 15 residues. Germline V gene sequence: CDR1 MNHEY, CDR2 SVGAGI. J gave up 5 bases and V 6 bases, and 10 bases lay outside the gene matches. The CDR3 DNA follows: TGTGCCAGCAGCTCGCTCCAGGGGGTCCACAATGAGCAGTTCTTC. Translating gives CASSSLQGVHNEQFF.

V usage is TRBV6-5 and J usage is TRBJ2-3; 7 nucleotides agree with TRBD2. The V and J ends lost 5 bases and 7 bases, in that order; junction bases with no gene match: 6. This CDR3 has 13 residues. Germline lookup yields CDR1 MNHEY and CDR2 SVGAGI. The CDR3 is CASSPGRVYTQYF. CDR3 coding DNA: TGTGCCAGCAGTCCAGGGAGGGTATATACGCAGTATTTT.

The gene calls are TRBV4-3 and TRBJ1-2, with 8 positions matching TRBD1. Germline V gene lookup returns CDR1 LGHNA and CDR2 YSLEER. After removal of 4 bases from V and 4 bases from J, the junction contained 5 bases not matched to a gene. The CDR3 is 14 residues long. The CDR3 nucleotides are TGCGCCAGCAGCCCAGGGGGCGGGGGCTATGGCTACACCTTC. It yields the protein CASSPGGGGYGYTF.

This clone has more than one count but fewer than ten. The CDR3 DNA is TGCAGTGCTAGTTTACAGGGATGGGAGCAGTACTTC. It translates to CSASLQGWEQYF. The V and J genes are TRBV20-1 and TRBJ2-7, with D maybe TRBD1 (6 bases). Germline assignment: CDR1 DFQATT and CDR2 SNEGSKA (reference sequence). This CDR3 comprises 12 residues. Trimming removed 3 bases at V and 7 bases at J, with 13 bases between.

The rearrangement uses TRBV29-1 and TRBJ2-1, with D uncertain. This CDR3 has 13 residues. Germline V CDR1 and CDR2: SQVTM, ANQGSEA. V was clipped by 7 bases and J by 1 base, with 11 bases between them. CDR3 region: CSGGGISYNEQFF. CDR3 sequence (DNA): TGCAGCGGTGGCGGTATTTCCTACAATGAGCAGTTCTTC.

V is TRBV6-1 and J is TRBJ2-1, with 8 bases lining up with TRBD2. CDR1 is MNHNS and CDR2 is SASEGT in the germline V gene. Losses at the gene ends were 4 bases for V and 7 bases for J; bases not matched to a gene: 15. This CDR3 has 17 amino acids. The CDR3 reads CASSAGLAGRAGNEQFF. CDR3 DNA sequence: TGTGCCAGCAGTGCCGGCTTAGCGGGGAGGGCCGGGAATGAGCAGTTCTTC.

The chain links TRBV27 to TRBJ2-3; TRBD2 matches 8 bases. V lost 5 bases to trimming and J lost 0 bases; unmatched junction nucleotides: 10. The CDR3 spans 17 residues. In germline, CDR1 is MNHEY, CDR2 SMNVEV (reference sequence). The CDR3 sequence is CASSLAQRGTSTDTQYF. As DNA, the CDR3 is TGTGCCAGCAGTCTAGCCCAGCGGGGGACTAGCACAGATACGCAGTATTTT.

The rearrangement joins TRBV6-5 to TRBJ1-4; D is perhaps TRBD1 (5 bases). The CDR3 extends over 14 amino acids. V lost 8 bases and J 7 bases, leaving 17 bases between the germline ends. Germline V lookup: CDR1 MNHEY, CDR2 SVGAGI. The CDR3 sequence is CASGSGQGREKLFF. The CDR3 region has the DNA TGTGCCAGCGGGTCGGGCCAGGGTCGTGAAAAACTGTTTTTT.